Below, 26 T cell receptor beta chains from the same sample are listed, as sequenced in a study of response to subunit inactivated influenza vaccine. One entry per CDR3 protein, called by TCRdb with MiXCR from the RT-PCR reads. The table shows around 760,000 distinct CDR3 sequences, with about 15% occurring only once. This material consisted of PBMCs from blood, taken around two weeks before vaccination. These receptors all stem from a man aged 50 or older who received an inactivated influenza vaccine.

Remarks on this clonotype: One end of the junction varies from germline; a read error may be responsible. V is TRBV4-2 and J is TRBJ2-5; TRBD2 is a possible D gene (5 bases). CDR1 and CDR2 (germline): LGHNA, YNFKEQ. The CDR3 totals 22 residues. CDR3 coding DNA: TGTGCCAGCAGCGAAGACAAAGCGAATAGACGAAGCTTGCCGAGGACTGAAGAGACCCAGTACTTC. Its protein product is CASSEDKANRRSLPRTEETQYF.

Ten or more counts support this clonotype. This rearrangement joins TRBV12-3 or TRBV12-4 to TRBJ2-1; D is undetermined. The length of the CDR3 is 14 residues. Trimming removed 2 bases at V and 4 bases at J, with 9 bases between. The CDR3 reads CASSLSLRYNEQFF. CDR3 in DNA: TGTGCCAGCAGTTTATCGTTGCGGTACAATGAGCAGTTCTTC.

The V gene is TRBV5-1, the J gene TRBJ1-2; D possibly corresponds to TRBD1 (5 bases). CDR1 and CDR2 from the germline V gene are SGHRS and YFSETQ. Trimming took off 1 base at V and 8 bases at J, with 15 bases between the two ends. The CDR3 sequence is 14 residues long. Here the CDR3 DNA reads TGCGCCAGCAGCTTGCTCTCCTCGGGGGAGGGCTACACCTTC. This gives the protein CASSLLSSGEGYTF.

The CDR3 loop reads CASSNLRDRGPGANVLTF. For the CDR3, the DNA is TGTGCCAGTAGCAACCTCCGGGACAGGGGGCCTGGGGCCAACGTCCTGACTTTC. V and J are TRBV19 and TRBJ2-6; 12 nucleotides agree with TRBD1. In germline, CDR1 is LNHDA, CDR2 SQIVND (reference sequence). The CDR3 consists of 18 residues. With 6 bases clipped from V and 2 bases from J, the junction kept 8 bases outside the gene matches.

This chain connects TRBV30 to TRBJ2-1; no clear D gene. Germline CDR1 and CDR2: GTSNPN and SVGIG (reference sequence). V was shortened by 5 bases and J by 6 bases, with 11 bases between the two germline ends. The CDR3 has 12 residues. CDR3 region: CAWVTTSNEQFF. CDR3 coding DNA: TGTGCCTGGGTTACTACGAGCAATGAGCAGTTCTTC.

A few counts support this clonotype. The J gene is TRBJ2-7, the V gene TRBV6-5; D is ambiguous. The CDR3 spans 16 residues. Germline values: CDR1 MNHEY, CDR2 SVGAGI. V was cut by 0 bases and J by 0 bases, with 12 bases left in between. In nucleotides, the CDR3 is TGTGCCAGCAGTTACTCGAGGCAGCACGTCTCCTACGAGCAGTACTTC. Translating gives CASSYSRQHVSYEQYF.

There are a few counts of this clonotype. The chain joins TRBV27 to TRBJ2-1; D unresolved. CDR1 and CDR2 from the germline V gene are MNHEY and SMNVEV (reference sequence). V was clipped by 3 bases and J by 4 bases, with 16 bases between them. This CDR3 contains 16 residues. The CDR3 here is CASSFTPRNEYNEQFF. DNA for the CDR3: TGTGCCAGCAGTTTTACCCCCCGTAACGAATACAATGAGCAGTTCTTC.

This clonotype came up a few times. V usage is TRBV20-1 and J usage is TRBJ2-1, with 13 positions matching TRBD2. The CDR3 length is 16 residues. The V gene's germline CDR1 is DFQATT and CDR2 SNEGSKA (reference sequence). Trimming at V came to 4 bases and at J to 6 bases, leaving 9 bases not matched to a gene. The CDR3 sequence: CSATMTSGRSVNEQFF. DNA for the CDR3: TGCAGTGCTACTATGACTAGCGGGAGGTCGGTCAATGAGCAGTTCTTC.

This clonotype was found a few times. CDR3 nucleotide sequence: TGTGCCAGCAGCTCCAGCGGGACTAGCCGGACAGATACGCAGTATTTT. Its translation is CASSSSGTSRTDTQYF. The genes are TRBV7-9 and TRBJ2-3; 9 bases map to TRBD2. Germline V lookup: CDR1 SEHNR, CDR2 FQNEAQ (reference sequence). This CDR3 comprises 16 residues. Trimming cost V 4 bases and J 3 bases; bases outside gene matches: 8.

V is TRBV5-1 and J is TRBJ1-1; 9 bases fit TRBD1. Germline V lookup: CDR1 SGHRS, CDR2 YFSETQ. V lost 1 base to trimming and J lost 4 bases; unmatched junction nucleotides: 11. The CDR3 is made up of 17 amino acids. In nucleotides, the CDR3 is TGCGCCAGCAGCTTGCAGGGCACAGGGGGCGTTACCACTGAAGCTTTCTTT. Amino acids: CASSLQGTGGVTTEAFF. Supplemented by reference TRBV5-1 and TRBJ1-1, the full variable domain reads KAGVTQTPRYLIKTRGQQVTLSCSPISGHRSVSWYQQTPGQGLQFLFEYFSETQRNKGNFPGRFSGRQFSNSRSEMNVSTLELGDSALYLCASSLQGTGGVTTEAFFGQGTRLTVV.

The J gene is TRBJ2-5, the V gene TRBV30; TRBD1 aligns across 10 bases. The germline CDR1 and CDR2 sequences are GTSNPN and SVGIG (reference sequence). CDR3 length: 13 residues. V shed 5 bases and J 4 bases; nucleotides not matched to a gene: 4. CDR3 loop: CAWGQGVGETQYF. CDR3 nucleotides: TGTGCCTGGGGACAGGGGGTAGGAGAGACCCAGTACTTC.

The table lists this clonotype with a few counts. V and J are TRBV19 and TRBJ2-5; 9 positions agree with TRBD1. Germline CDR1 reads LNHDA; CDR2 reads SQIVND (reference sequence). J lost 0 bases, V lost 8 bases, and 4 bases had no gene match. CDR3 size: 14 residues. CDR3 protein: CASAGTGYQETQYF. The CDR3 nucleotides are TGTGCCAGTGCCGGGACAGGGTACCAAGAGACCCAGTACTTC.

The V and J genes are TRBV12-3 or TRBV12-4 and TRBJ2-7; the D gene is possibly TRBD1 (6 bases). Trimming shortened V by 8 bases and J by 2 bases, and 16 bases separated the two germline ends. CDR3 size: 14 residues. The CDR3 bases are TGTGCCAGCCGAGGGGTGGCAGGGGCCTACGAGCAGTACTTC. Protein product: CASRGVAGAYEQYF.

The V and J genes are TRBV12-3 or TRBV12-4 and TRBJ2-5; the D gene could be TRBD1 or TRBD2 (5 bases each). This CDR3 spans 14 amino acids. Trimming took off 3 bases at V and 5 bases at J, with 13 bases between the two ends. CDR3 bases: TGTGCCAGCAGTTTCTGGGGGTTGTGGGAGACCCAGTACTTC. Its protein is CASSFWGLWETQYF.

This clonotype appeared a few times. The V and J genes are TRBV12-3 or TRBV12-4 and TRBJ2-2, with D perhaps TRBD2 (5 bases). The CDR3 runs 16 residues. V shed 0 bases and J shed 4 bases, with 12 bases lying between them. The CDR3 loop is CASSLALTGSTGELFF. CDR3 coding DNA: TGTGCCAGCAGTTTAGCGCTTACGGGGAGCACCGGGGAGCTGTTTTTT.

Turning to this clonotype: Possible read error: a much larger clone is one base away. V gene TRBV25-1 combines with J gene TRBJ2-6; D not certain. Per the germline V gene, CDR1 is MGHDK and CDR2 is SYGVNS. This CDR3 has 16 residues. In nucleotides, the CDR3 is TGTGCCAGCGGTGAATCCCGCTACTCTGGGGCCAACGTCCTGACTTTC. Translating gives CASGESRYSGANVLTF. The whole variable domain, remainder taken from reference TRBV25-1 and TRBJ2-6, is EADIYQTPRYLVIGTGKKITLECSQTMGHDKMYWYQQDPGMELHLIHYSYGVNSTEKGDLSSESTVSRIRTEHFPLTLESARPSHTSQYLCASGESRYSGANVLTFGAGSRLTVL.

This clonotype was detected a few times. The chain links TRBV12-3 or TRBV12-4 to TRBJ2-7; D remains ambiguous. Trimming left V 5 bases short and J 1 base short, with 12 bases between. The CDR3 totals 14 residues. The CDR3 is CASSPADGSYEQYF. As DNA, the CDR3 is TGTGCCAGCAGTCCGGCGGACGGTTCCTACGAGCAGTACTTC.

In this sample, this clonotype turned up a few times. V and J are TRBV28 and TRBJ2-5; 10 positions match TRBD2. Germline CDR1 and CDR2: MDHEN and SYDVKM. V was clipped by 5 bases and J by 1 base; unmatched bases: 4. The CDR3 is made up of 15 amino acids. This CDR3 reads CASSVRTSGQETQYF. In DNA form, the CDR3 reads TGTGCCAGCAGTGTCCGGACTAGCGGCCAAGAGACCCAGTACTTC. Complete variable domain (other parts from reference TRBV28 and TRBJ2-5): DVKVTQSSRYLVKRTGEKVFLECVQDMDHENMFWYRQDPGLGLRLIYFSYDVKMKEKGDIPEGYSVSREKKERFSLILESASTNQTSMYLCASSVRTSGQETQYFGPGTRLLVL.

V usage is TRBV7-3 and J usage is TRBJ2-3, with 7 bases matching TRBD2. The CDR3 covers 14 residues. J gave up 4 bases and V 4 bases, and 5 bases lay outside the gene matches. CDR1 is SGHTA and CDR2 is FQGTGA in the germline V gene. The CDR3 loop reads CASSSRLAPDTQYF. The CDR3 DNA is TGTGCCAGCAGCTCCAGACTAGCCCCAGATACGCAGTATTTT. Full variable domain (outside the CDR3, taken from reference TRBV7-3 and TRBJ2-3): GAGVSQTPSNKVTEKGKYVELRCDPISGHTALYWYRQSLGQGPEFLIYFQGTGAADDSGLPNDRFFAVRPEGSVSTLKIQRTERGDSAVYLCASSSRLAPDTQYFGPGTRLTVL.

Only a few counts were recorded for this clonotype. The chain combines TRBV28 with TRBJ2-7; D gene unclear. This CDR3 comprises 14 residues. V was shortened by 2 bases and J by 2 bases, with 10 bases between the two germline ends. Germline assignment: CDR1 MDHEN and CDR2 SYDVKM. Here the CDR3 DNA reads TGTGCCAGCAGTTTAAAGGGTCTACCCTACGAGCAGTACTTC. As protein: CASSLKGLPYEQYF.

The chain employs TRBV19 and TRBJ2-3, with 9 nucleotides matching TRBD2. Losses at the gene ends were 5 bases for V and 0 bases for J; bases not matched to a gene: 6. Per the germline V gene, CDR1 is LNHDA and CDR2 is SQIVND (reference sequence). This CDR3 comprises 16 residues. The CDR3 sequence: CASSPLAGASTDTQYF. The CDR3 DNA reads TGTGCCAGTAGTCCATTAGCGGGGGCAAGCACAGATACGCAGTATTTT.

This clonotype has more than one count but fewer than ten. The chain couples TRBV6-1 to TRBJ2-2; a weak D match, TRBD2 (5 bases). Germline V lookup: CDR1 MNHNS, CDR2 SASEGT. V lost 7 bases, J lost 4 bases, and 16 bases lay in between. The CDR3 has 15 amino acids. The CDR3 loop reads CASTLAVLGTGELFF. CDR3 nucleotide sequence: TGTGCCAGCACATTGGCGGTACTAGGCACCGGGGAGCTGTTTTTT.

The V call is TRBV7-9, the J call TRBJ2-2, with TRBD1 matching over 9 bases. Germline CDR1 and CDR2: SEHNR and FQNEAQ (reference sequence). CDR3 length: 15 amino acids. The V gene end was trimmed by 6 bases and the J gene end by 5 bases; junction bases not matched to a gene: 7. The CDR3 DNA sequence: TGTGCCAGCAGGCATAACAGGGGGCGAACCGGGGAGCTGTTTTTT. It is translated as CASRHNRGRTGELFF.

This rearrangement joins TRBV7-9 to TRBJ1-1; a possible D gene is TRBD1 (5 bases). This CDR3 has 13 residues. Germline V gives CDR1 SEHNR, CDR2 FQNEAQ (reference sequence). Trimming took off 5 bases at V and 4 bases at J, with 11 bases between the two ends. The CDR3 bases are TGTGCCAGCAGCCGGGCGGGGGGCACTGAAGCTTTCTTT. The encoded protein is CASSRAGGTEAFF.

The chain joins TRBV30 to TRBJ2-3; no clear D gene. V lost 4 bases and J 8 bases, leaving 10 bases between the germline ends. Germline CDR1 GTSNPN, CDR2 SVGIG (reference sequence). The CDR3 has 11 amino acids. This CDR3 reads CAWNVVATQYF. The CDR3 region has the DNA TGTGCCTGGAATGTTGTGGCTACGCAGTATTTT.

This clonotype came up a few times. The rearrangement uses TRBV12-3 or TRBV12-4 and TRBJ2-1; TRBD2 aligns across 8 bases. V lost 3 bases to trimming and J lost 4 bases; unmatched junction nucleotides: 5. The CDR3 is 15 residues long. The CDR3 sequence is CASSFIAGSYNEQFF. The CDR3 DNA sequence: TGTGCCAGCAGTTTCATAGCGGGGAGTTACAATGAGCAGTTCTTC.